These T cell receptor beta chains were read from a single sample in a study of cytomegalovirus exposure and HLA in healthy donors. Here immunoSEQ multiplex PCR was the method, and the copy in TCRdb shows in-frame clones only, minus some. The profile shows about 170,000 clones, over 70% of them singletons. Material: PBMCs. The receptors here all came from a female donor in good health and CMV-seronegative. Both conserved end residues are part of each CDR3. The order of the fields is D gene, J gene, clone size, V gene, CDR3 DNA, CDR3 protein. D genes are given only for firm matches. Size is stated for part of the rows, as once, few or many counts, or as a class when the clone is expanded.

TRBD2 | TRBJ2-1 | medium-sized | TRBV6-1 | TGTGCCAGCAGTGAACTAGCGGGGGGGTACAATGAGCAGTTCTTC | CASSELAGGYNEQFF
TRBD1 | TRBJ1-2 | NA | TRBV7-3 | TGTGCCAGCAGCTTAGGGACAGGCCCCTCGGGTGGCTACACCTTC | CASSLGTGPSGGYTF
NA | TRBJ2-7 | NA | TRBV7-9 | TGTGCCAGCAGCCCGGACAGTGGTCTCGAGCAGTACTTC | CASSPDSGLEQYF
TRBD1 | TRBJ2-7 | NA | TRBV2 | TGTGCCAGCAGTGATGATAGACAGGGCGAGCAGTACTTC | CASSDDRQGEQYF
TRBD2 | TRBJ2-7 | NA | TRBV28 | TGTGCCAGCAGTTCCAGACCAGGACTAGCGGGGGGGCAATCTCTCCTCGAGCAGTACTTC | CASSSRPGLAGGQSLLEQYF
NA | TRBJ1-2 | NA | TRBV28 | TGTGCCAGCCAGGGCCTCTATGGCTACACCTTC | CASQGLYGYTF
NA | TRBJ1-3 | NA | TRBV28 | TGTGCCAGCAGTTTCCCAGGGGCTGGAAACACCATATATTTT | CASSFPGAGNTIYF
TRBD2 | TRBJ2-2 | few | TRBV7-9 | TGTGCCAGCAGCTTGAGCGGGAGAGCCGGGGAGCTGTTTTTT | CASSLSGRAGELFF
NA | TRBJ1-1 | NA | TRBV19 | TGTGCCAGTAGTATTCTAGGGGCGGATCCAGACACTGAAGCTTTCTTT | CASSILGADPDTEAFF
NA | TRBJ2-6 | once | TRBV29-1 | TGCAGCGTCCTCAACCGTCTTCAGGGCTCCGGGGCCAACGTCCTGACTTTC | CSVLNRLQGSGANVLTF
NA | TRBJ2-3 | NA | TRBV7-3 | TGTGCCAGCAGCCAGGGACTTCTCCCCACAGATACGCAGTATTTT | CASSQGLLPTDTQYF
TRBD1 | TRBJ2-5 | NA | TRBV5-1 | TGCGCCAGCAGCCCAACAGGGGGTCGGGGAGAGACCCAGTACTTC | CASSPTGGRGETQYF
TRBD1 | TRBJ2-5 | few | TRBV30 | TGTGCCTGGATCCTCAGACAGGGCGGCGAGACCCAGTACTTC | CAWILRQGGETQYF
NA | TRBJ1-1 | few | TRBV30 | TGTGCCTGGAGTCCGGGGTACACTGAAGCTTTCTTT | CAWSPGYTEAFF
TRBD1 | TRBJ2-6 | NA | TRBV28 | TGTGCCAGCACCCCCGGGACAGGGTTTATAGGCTCGGCCGGGGCCAACGTCCTGACTTTC | CASTPGTGFIGSAGANVLTF
NA | TRBJ2-3 | NA | TRBV21-1 | TGTGCCAGCAGCCCCCCGGGACTAGCGCGGCCGCCTTCTACGCAGTATTTT | CASSPPGLARPPSTQYF
NA | TRBJ1-1 | few | TRBV30 | TGTGCCTGGAGTCCGGTGGGCTCCACTGAAGCTTTCTTT | CAWSPVGSTEAFF
NA | TRBJ1-5 | NA | TRBV7-9 | TGTGCCAGCAGCAGAGAAGGGACCCGGGGGGAGCCCCAGCATTTT | CASSREGTRGEPQHF
NA | TRBJ2-7 | few | TRBV6-5 | TGTGCCAGCACCCCGTATACCTACGAGCAGTACTTC | CASTPYTYEQYF
TRBD1 | TRBJ1-6 | NA | TRBV27 | TGTGCCAGCAGTACCGACAGGGTTAATTCACCCCTCCACTTT | CASSTDRVNSPLHF
NA | TRBJ1-2 | NA | TRBV7-2 | TGTGCCAGCAGCCTAGTCGACGGCCCTCGGGATTATGGCTACACCTTC | CASSLVDGPRDYGYTF
NA | TRBJ1-1 | NA | TRBV19 | TGTGCCAGTAGTATAGTAGGCGGTGTGAACACTGAAGCTTTCTTT | CASSIVGGVNTEAFF
TRBD2 | TRBJ2-7 | NA | TRBV28 | TGTGCCAGCAGTTTAGGGACTAGCGGATTGAAGCAGTACTTC | CASSLGTSGLKQYF
NA | TRBJ2-1 | NA | TRBV4-1 | TGCGCCAGCAGCCAAGATAACGGGGGAGTAATAGATGAGCAGTTCTTC | CASSQDNGGVIDEQFF
NA | TRBJ1-1 | few | TRBV4-1 | TGCGCCAGTCGCGAGGGGGAAAGGGCGAACACTGAAGCTTTCTTT | CASREGERANTEAFF
NA | TRBJ1-2 | NA | TRBV11-2 | TGTGCCAGCCAGGGGCTGGACTATGGCTACACCTTC | CASQGLDYGYTF
TRBD1 | TRBJ1-2 | NA | TRBV7-9 | TGTGCCAGCACCCAACTCGGAGGGACAGGGGCGGTTAACTATGGCTACACCTTC | CASTQLGGTGAVNYGYTF
NA | TRBJ2-5 | NA | TRBV10-3 | TGTGCCATCAGTTCCGGGGGACAAGAGACCCAGTACTTC | CAISSGGQETQYF
TRBD1 | TRBJ1-3 | NA | TRBV19 | TGTGCCAGTAGGAGGACAGGGTACGAAAACACCATATATTTT | CASRRTGYENTIYF
TRBD2 | TRBJ2-3 | once | TRBV5-1 | TGCGCCAGCAGGAAGGGACTAGCGGGAGCGGGCACAGATACGCAGTATTTT | CASRKGLAGAGTDTQYF
NA | TRBJ2-7 | NA | TRBV7-2 | TGTGCCAGCAGCTTACGAGGACAGAGCTACGAGCAGTACTTC | CASSLRGQSYEQYF
NA | TRBJ1-4 | NA | TRBV5-1 | TGCGCCAGCAGCTTGGGGGGGCCTGGTGAAAAACTGTTTTTT | CASSLGGPGEKLFF
NA | TRBJ2-5 | NA | TRBV7-2 | TGTGCCAGCAGCTTAGATATCCCCCGGGAACAAGAGACCCAGTACTTC | CASSLDIPREQETQYF
NA | TRBJ2-7 | NA | TRBV6-4 | TGTGCCAGAAACCACGACAGAGACTACGAGCAGTACTTC | CARNHDRDYEQYF
TRBD1 | TRBJ1-1 | NA | TRBV6-4 | TGTGCCAGCAGTGACTCGACAGGGGGGAACACTGAAGCTTTCTTT | CASSDSTGGNTEAFF
NA | TRBJ2-1 | NA | TRBV6-4 | TGTGCCAGCAGTGAGGGCCCAAACAATGAGCAGTTCTTC | CASSEGPNNEQFF
TRBD2 | TRBJ2-5 | NA | TRBV4-2 | TGTGCCAGCAGCCGGGACGGGAGGGCCTGGGGCCAAGAGACCCAGTACTTC | CASSRDGRAWGQETQYF
NA | TRBJ1-1 | NA | TRBV29-1 | TGCAGCGTTGGGCAGACTAACACTGAAGCTTTCTTT | CSVGQTNTEAFF
TRBD2 | TRBJ2-7 | once | TRBV5-1 | TGCGCCAGCAGCAATACACTAGCGGGGGCCTACGGGGACGAGCAGTACTTC | CASSNTLAGAYGDEQYF
TRBD2 | TRBJ2-3 | NA | TRBV7-3 | TGTGCCAGCAGCCCCGGGGAAGCGGGAGAGATAACAGATACGCAGTATTTT | CASSPGEAGEITDTQYF
TRBD1 | TRBJ1-4 | NA | TRBV5-6 | TGTGCCAGCAGCTTGTGGTCGGGACAGGTTAATGAAAAACTGTTTTTT | CASSLWSGQVNEKLFF
TRBD1 | TRBJ2-7 | NA | TRBV28 | TGTGCCAGCAGTTCATCCGGGACAGGGTCTTACGAGCAGTACTTC | CASSSSGTGSYEQYF
NA | TRBJ1-2 | NA | TRBV6-5 | TGTGCCAGCAGTGGACAGAATGGCTACACCTTC | CASSGQNGYTF
TRBD1 | TRBJ2-7 | few | TRBV7-8 | TGTGCCAGCAGCTACGGGGGACAGGGTACCTCCTACGAGCAGTACTTC | CASSYGGQGTSYEQYF